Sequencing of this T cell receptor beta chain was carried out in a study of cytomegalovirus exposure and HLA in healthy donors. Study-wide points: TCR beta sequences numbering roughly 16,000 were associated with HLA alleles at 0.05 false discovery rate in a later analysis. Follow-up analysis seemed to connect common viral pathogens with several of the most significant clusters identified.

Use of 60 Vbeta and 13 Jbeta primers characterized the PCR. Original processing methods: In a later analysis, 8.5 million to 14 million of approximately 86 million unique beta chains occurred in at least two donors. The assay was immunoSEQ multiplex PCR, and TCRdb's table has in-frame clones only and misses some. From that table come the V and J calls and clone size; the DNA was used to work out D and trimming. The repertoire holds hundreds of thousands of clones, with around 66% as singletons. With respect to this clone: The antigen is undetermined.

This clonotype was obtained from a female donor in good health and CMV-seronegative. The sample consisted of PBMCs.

The CDR3 sequence: CASSLPMNTIYF. The DNA for the CDR3 is TGTGCCAGCAGCTTACCTATGAACACCATATATTTT. The V call is TRBV7-9, the J call TRBJ1-3; D remains ambiguous. The CDR3 spans 12 residues. Germline values: CDR1 SEHNR, CDR2 FQNEAQ (reference sequence). The germline V and J ends were trimmed by 2 bases and 7 bases, with 6 bases remaining between them.